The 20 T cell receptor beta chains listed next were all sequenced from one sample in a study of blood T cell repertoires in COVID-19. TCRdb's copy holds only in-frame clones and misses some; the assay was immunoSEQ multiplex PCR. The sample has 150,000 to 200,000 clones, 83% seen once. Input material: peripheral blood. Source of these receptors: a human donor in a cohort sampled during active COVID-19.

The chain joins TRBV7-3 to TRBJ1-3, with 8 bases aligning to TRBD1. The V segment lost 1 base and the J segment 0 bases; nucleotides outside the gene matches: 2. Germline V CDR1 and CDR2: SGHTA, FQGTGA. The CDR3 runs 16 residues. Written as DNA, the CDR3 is TGTGCCAGCAGCTTAATGGGACAGGACTCTGGAAACACCATATATTTT. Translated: CASSLMGQDSGNTIYF.

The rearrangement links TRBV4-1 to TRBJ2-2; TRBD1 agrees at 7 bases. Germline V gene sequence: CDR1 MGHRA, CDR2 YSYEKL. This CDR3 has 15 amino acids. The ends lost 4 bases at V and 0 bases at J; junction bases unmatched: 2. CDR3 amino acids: CASSLGTANTGELFF. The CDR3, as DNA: TGCGCCAGCAGCCTAGGGACAGCGAACACCGGGGAGCTGTTTTTT.

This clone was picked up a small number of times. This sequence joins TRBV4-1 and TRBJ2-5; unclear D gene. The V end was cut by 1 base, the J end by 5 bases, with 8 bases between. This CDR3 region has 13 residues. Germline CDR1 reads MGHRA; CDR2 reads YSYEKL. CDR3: CASSQGVRETQYF. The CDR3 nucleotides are TGCGCCAGCAGCCAAGGAGTGCGGGAGACCCAGTACTTC.

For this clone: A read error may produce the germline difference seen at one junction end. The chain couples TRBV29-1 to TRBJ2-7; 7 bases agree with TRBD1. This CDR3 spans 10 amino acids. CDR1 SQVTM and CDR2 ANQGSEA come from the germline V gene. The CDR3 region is CSVGDRKRGF. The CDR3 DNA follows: TGCAGCGTCGGGGACAGAAAACGGGGATTC.

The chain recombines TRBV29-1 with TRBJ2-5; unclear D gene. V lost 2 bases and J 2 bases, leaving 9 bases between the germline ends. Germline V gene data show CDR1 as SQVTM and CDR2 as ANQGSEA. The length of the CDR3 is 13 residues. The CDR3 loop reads CSVEKNTQETQYF. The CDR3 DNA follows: TGCAGCGTTGAAAAAAACACGCAAGAGACCCAGTACTTC.

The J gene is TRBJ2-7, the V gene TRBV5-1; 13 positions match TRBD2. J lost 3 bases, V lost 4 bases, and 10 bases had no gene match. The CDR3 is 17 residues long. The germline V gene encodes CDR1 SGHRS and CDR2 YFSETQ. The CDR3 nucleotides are TGCGCCAGCAGCCCCTCGACTAGCGGGAGGCCCCTCTACGAGCAGTACTTC. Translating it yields CASSPSTSGRPLYEQYF.

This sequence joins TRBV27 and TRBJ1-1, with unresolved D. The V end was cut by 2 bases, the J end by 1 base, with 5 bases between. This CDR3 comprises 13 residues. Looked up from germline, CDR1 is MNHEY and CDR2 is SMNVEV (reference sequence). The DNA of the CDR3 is TGTGCCAGCAGTTTAAAGCAGAACACTGAAGCTTTCTTT. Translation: CASSLKQNTEAFF.

The CDR3, as DNA: TGTGCCAGCAGCGTAGACAGCCGGGGGACTGAAGCTTTCTTT. Translation gives CASSVDSRGTEAFF. The chain is built from TRBV9 and TRBJ1-1; D perhaps matches TRBD1 (5 bases). The CDR3 consists of 14 residues. The V end lost 0 bases, the J end lost 5 bases, and 11 bases lay between the germline ends. Per germline, CDR1 SGDLS and CDR2 YYNGEE.

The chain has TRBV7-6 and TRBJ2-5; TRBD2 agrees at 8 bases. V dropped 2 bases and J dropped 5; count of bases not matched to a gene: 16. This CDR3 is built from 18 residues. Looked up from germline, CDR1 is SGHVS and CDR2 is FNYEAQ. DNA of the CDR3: TGTGCCAGCAGCTTAATGGGCGGGGGGACCCTCGCGGGGGAGACCCAGTACTTC. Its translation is CASSLMGGGTLAGETQYF.

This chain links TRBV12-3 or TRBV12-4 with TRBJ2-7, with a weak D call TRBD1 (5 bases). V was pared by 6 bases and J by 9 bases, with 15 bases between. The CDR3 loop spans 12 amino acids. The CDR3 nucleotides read TGTGCCAGCAGCCAAGGAGAAAGGGGGCAGTACTTC. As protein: CASSQGERGQYF.

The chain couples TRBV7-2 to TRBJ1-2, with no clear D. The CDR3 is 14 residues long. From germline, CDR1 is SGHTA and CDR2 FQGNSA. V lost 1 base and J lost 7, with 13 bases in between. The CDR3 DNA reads TGTGCCAGCAGCTTAGGAGGTTTCCCTCGTGGCTACACCTTC. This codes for CASSLGGFPRGYTF.

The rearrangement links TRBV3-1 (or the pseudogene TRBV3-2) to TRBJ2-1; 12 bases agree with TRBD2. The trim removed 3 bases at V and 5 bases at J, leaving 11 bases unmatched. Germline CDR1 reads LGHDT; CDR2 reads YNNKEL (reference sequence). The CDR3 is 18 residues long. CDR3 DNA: TGTGCCAGCAGCCATATTCTAGCGGGAGGGACCTTCCACAATGAGCAGTTCTTC. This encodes CASSHILAGGTFHNEQFF.

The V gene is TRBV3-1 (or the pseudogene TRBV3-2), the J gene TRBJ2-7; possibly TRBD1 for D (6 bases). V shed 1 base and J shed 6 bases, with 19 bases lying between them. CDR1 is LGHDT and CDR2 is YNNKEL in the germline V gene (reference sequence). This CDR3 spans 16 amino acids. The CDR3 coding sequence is TGTGCCAGCAGCCAAGTCGGCGGACAGCGCTCTGTCGAGCAGTACTTC. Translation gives CASSQVGGQRSVEQYF.

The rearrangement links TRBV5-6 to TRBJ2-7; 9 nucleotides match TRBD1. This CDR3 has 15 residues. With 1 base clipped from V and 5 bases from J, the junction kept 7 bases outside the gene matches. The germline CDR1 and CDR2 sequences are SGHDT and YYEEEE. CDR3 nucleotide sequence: TGTGCCAGCAGCTTGAAACAGGGGGCGCGGAACGAGCAGTACTTC. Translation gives CASSLKQGARNEQYF. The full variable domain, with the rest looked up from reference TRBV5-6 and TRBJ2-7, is DAGVTQSPTHLIKTRGQQVTLRCSPKSGHDTVSWYQQALGQGPQFIFQYYEEEERQRGNFPDRFSGHQFPNYSSELNVNALLLGDSALYLCASSLKQGARNEQYFGPGTRLTVT.

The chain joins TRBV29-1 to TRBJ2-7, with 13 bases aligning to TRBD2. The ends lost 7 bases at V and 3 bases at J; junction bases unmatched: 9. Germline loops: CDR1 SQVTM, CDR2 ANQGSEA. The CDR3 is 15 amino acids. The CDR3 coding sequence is TGCAGCGCCTCTCCGGGACTAGCGGGATTCTACGAGCAGTACTTC. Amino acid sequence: CSASPGLAGFYEQYF.

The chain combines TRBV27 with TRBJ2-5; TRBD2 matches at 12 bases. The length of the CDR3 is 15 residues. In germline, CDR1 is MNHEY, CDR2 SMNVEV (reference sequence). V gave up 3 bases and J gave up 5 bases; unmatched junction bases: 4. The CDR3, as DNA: TGTGCCAGCAGTTTCTTTACTAGCGGGAGGGAGACCCAGTACTTC. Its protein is CASSFFTSGRETQYF.

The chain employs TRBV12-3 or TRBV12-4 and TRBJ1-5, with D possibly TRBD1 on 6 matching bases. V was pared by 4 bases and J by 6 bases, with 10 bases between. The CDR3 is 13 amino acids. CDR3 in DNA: TGTGCCAGCAGTTGGGGGCGCTCTCAGCCCCAGCATTTT. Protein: CASSWGRSQPQHF.

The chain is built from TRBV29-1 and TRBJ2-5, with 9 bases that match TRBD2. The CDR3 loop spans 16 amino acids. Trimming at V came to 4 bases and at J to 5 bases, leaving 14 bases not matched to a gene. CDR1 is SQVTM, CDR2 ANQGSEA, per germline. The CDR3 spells CSVGQSGLAARETQYF. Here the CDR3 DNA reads TGCAGCGTTGGGCAATCGGGACTAGCTGCAAGGGAGACCCAGTACTTC. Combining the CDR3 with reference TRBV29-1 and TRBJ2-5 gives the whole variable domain SAVISQKPSRDICQRGTSLTIQCQVDSQVTMMFWYRQQPGQSLTLIATANQGSEATYESGFVIDKFPISRPNLTFSTLTVSNMSPEDSSIYLCSVGQSGLAARETQYFGPGTRLLVL.

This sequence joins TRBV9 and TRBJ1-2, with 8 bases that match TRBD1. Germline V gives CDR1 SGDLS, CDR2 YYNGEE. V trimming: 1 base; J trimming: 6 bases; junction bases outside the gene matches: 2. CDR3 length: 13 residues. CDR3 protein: CASSVQGAHGYTF. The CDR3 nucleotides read TGTGCCAGCAGCGTACAGGGGGCGCATGGCTACACCTTC.

This CDR3 reads CASSLGLSGNTIYF. CDR3 bases: TGTGCCAGCAGCTTGGGACTCTCTGGAAACACCATATATTTT. The rearrangement links TRBV5-6 to TRBJ1-3; D unclear. Germline values: CDR1 SGHDT, CDR2 YYEEEE. The CDR3 covers 14 residues. V gave up 0 bases and J gave up 0 bases, with 4 bases separating them.